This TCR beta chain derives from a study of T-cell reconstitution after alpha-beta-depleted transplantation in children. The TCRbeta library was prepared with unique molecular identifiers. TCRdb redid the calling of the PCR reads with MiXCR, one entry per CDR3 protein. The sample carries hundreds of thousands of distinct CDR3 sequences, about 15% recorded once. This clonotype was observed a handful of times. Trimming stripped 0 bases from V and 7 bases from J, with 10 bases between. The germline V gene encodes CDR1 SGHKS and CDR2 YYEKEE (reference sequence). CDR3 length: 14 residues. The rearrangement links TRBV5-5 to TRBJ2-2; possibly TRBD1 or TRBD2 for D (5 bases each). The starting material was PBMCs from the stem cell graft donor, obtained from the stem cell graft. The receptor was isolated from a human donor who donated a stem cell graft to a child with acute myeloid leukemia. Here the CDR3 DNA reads TGTGCCAGCAGCTTGGCCGGGGCGGTCGGGGAGCTGTTTTTT. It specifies CASSLAGAVGELFF.